Below are 29 T cell receptor beta chains sequenced from a single sample in a study of early T cells in non-severe SARS-CoV-2 infection. TCRdb re-analysed the 5' RACE reads in MiXCR, keeping a single row per CDR3 protein. The sample shows tens of thousands of distinct CDR3 sequences, approximately 4.1% of them seen only once. Sequencing was carried out using whole blood. Every receptor here comes from an adult who was a healthcare worker with PCR-confirmed SARS-CoV-2 infection or an uninfected control (not recorded which).

This clonotype occurred a few times. V is TRBV20-1 and J is TRBJ2-1; 13 positions match TRBD2. This CDR3 comprises 15 residues. With 1 base clipped from V and 9 bases from J, the junction kept 6 bases outside the gene matches. Germline V gene lookup returns CDR1 DFQATT and CDR2 SNEGSKA (reference sequence). CDR3 nucleotide sequence: TGCAGTGCTAGAGGGACTAGCGGGAGTCCGTTTGAGCAGTTCTTC. It encodes CSARGTSGSPFEQFF.

This clonotype was seen repeatedly, ten times or more. The chain couples TRBV12-3 or TRBV12-4 to TRBJ2-3; D is undetermined. The CDR3 is 11 residues long. The ends were cut back, 4 bases at V and 2 bases at J, with 1 base in the middle. The DNA of the CDR3 is TGTGCCAGCAGTTACACAGATACGCAGTATTTT. Its protein product is CASSYTDTQYF.

This clonotype was recorded at least ten times. The chain couples TRBV12-3 or TRBV12-4 to TRBJ2-2, with 10 bases identical to TRBD1. The CDR3 covers 16 residues. The V segment lost 8 bases and the J segment 6 bases; nucleotides outside the gene matches: 12. CDR3 bases: TGTGCCAGCTCTCGCGGGACAGGGGAGGTATCCGGGGAGCTGTTTTTT. Protein product: CASSRGTGEVSGELFF.

This clonotype was seen repeatedly, ten times or more. The chain recombines TRBV6-2 or TRBV6-3 with TRBJ2-6; 10 bases fit TRBD1. V trimming: 6 bases; J trimming: 2 bases; junction bases outside the gene matches: 10. Germline V gene data show CDR1 as MNHEY and CDR2 as SVGEGT. This CDR3 spans 18 amino acids. The CDR3 region has the DNA TGTGCCAGCAGCCGTAACCTCGACAGGGGGCCTGGGGCCAACGTCCTGACTTTC. Its protein is CASSRNLDRGPGANVLTF.

This clonotype was counted at least ten times. The chain joins TRBV5-4 to TRBJ2-1; 9 bases map to TRBD2. Germline V lookup: CDR1 SGHNT, CDR2 YYREEE (reference sequence). The V and J ends lost 0 bases and 9 bases, in that order; junction bases with no gene match: 10. The CDR3 has 16 amino acids. This CDR3 is CASSLGTSGFTGEQFF. The CDR3 nucleotides are TGTGCCAGCAGCTTGGGTACTAGCGGGTTTACGGGTGAGCAGTTCTTC.

This clonotype was seen at least ten times. This chain links TRBV7-9 with TRBJ2-5; no reliable D call. The V end was cut by 3 bases, the J end by 1 base, with 3 bases between. This CDR3 spans 12 amino acids. Germline V gene sequence: CDR1 SEHNR, CDR2 FQNEAQ (reference sequence). The chain's CDR3 is CASSFIQETQYF. As DNA, the CDR3 is TGTGCCAGCAGCTTTATCCAAGAGACCCAGTACTTC.

This clonotype was recorded at least ten times. This chain joins TRBV24-1 and TRBJ2-1, with 7 bases matching TRBD2. The CDR3 covers 17 residues. V gave up 4 bases and J gave up 0 bases; unmatched junction bases: 8. CDR1 is KGHDR and CDR2 is SFDVKD in the germline V gene. The CDR3 DNA follows: TGTGCCACCAGTGAAACGACTAGCAGAGACTCCTACAATGAGCAGTTCTTC. This gives the protein CATSETTSRDSYNEQFF.

This clonotype appeared many times. This chain connects TRBV10-2 to TRBJ1-5, with 8 positions matching TRBD1. CDR1 and CDR2 (germline): WSHSY, SAAADI. After removal of 2 bases from V and 7 bases from J, the junction contained 7 bases not matched to a gene. This CDR3 comprises 15 residues. CDR3 in DNA: TGCGCCAGCAGTGAGGTAGCCAGGGGGCACCAGCCCCAGCATTTT. Protein product: CASSEVARGHQPQHF.

This clonotype has a handful of counts. The chain recombines TRBV10-3 with TRBJ2-3; 8 nucleotides match TRBD2. The CDR3 spans 14 residues. The germline V gene has CDR1 ENHRY and CDR2 SYGVKD. Unmatched junction bases numbered 6, after V lost 8 bases and J lost 2 bases. The CDR3 nucleotides are TGTGCCATCGCAGCGGGAGCCCTCACAGATACGCAGTATTTT. It yields the protein CAIAAGALTDTQYF.

V and J are TRBV29-1 and TRBJ2-2; D ambiguous. This CDR3 region has 12 residues. V lost 6 bases, J lost 1 base, and 6 bases lay in between. In germline, CDR1 is SQVTM, CDR2 ANQGSEA. CDR3 sequence (DNA): TGCAGCGTAACCCGGAACACCGGGGAGCTGTTTTTT. Translation gives CSVTRNTGELFF.

In its sample, this clonotype was seen many times. The CDR3 sequence: CASKNNRDNTEAFF. CDR3 coding DNA: TGTGCCAGCAAAAACAACCGGGACAACACTGAAGCTTTCTTT. The chain carries TRBV6-2 or TRBV6-3 and TRBJ1-1, with a weak D call TRBD1 (5 bases). This CDR3 spans 14 amino acids. V lost 7 bases to trimming and J lost 2 bases, with 14 bases between them. From germline, CDR1 is MNHEY and CDR2 SVGEGT.

This clonotype was found many times. The chain joins TRBV2 to TRBJ2-1; the match to TRBD1 covers 9 bases. Trimming at V came to 4 bases and at J to 0 bases, leaving 10 bases not matched to a gene. The CDR3 extends over 18 amino acids. The V gene's germline CDR1 is SNHLY and CDR2 FYNNEI. In nucleotides, the CDR3 is TGTGCCAGCAGTGGAGGGACAGGGCTTCATAACTCCTACAATGAGCAGTTCTTC. Residues: CASSGGTGLHNSYNEQFF.

There are many counts of this clonotype. The V gene is TRBV6-2 or TRBV6-3, the J gene TRBJ1-1, with D hard to call. Germline V gene sequence: CDR1 MNHEY, CDR2 SVGEGT. Trimming cost V 5 bases and J 0 bases, with 13 bases left between them. CDR3 size: 15 residues. Here the CDR3 DNA reads TGTGCCAGCAGTCTCGCAGAATACATGAACACTGAAGCTTTCTTT. This codes for CASSLAEYMNTEAFF.

This clonotype was observed at least ten times. The V and J genes are TRBV4-3 and TRBJ1-6; D not certain. CDR1 is LGHNA and CDR2 is YSLEER in the germline V gene. Trimming shortened V by 0 bases and J by 4 bases, and 16 bases separated the two germline ends. The CDR3 is 18 amino acids. CDR3 in DNA: TGCGCCAGCAGCCAAGATGAGTTGCCGGAATGGTATAATTCACCCCTCCACTTT. It translates to CASSQDELPEWYNSPLHF.

This clonotype was detected ten times or more. The chain uses TRBV6-2 or TRBV6-3 and TRBJ2-5; a possible D gene is TRBD2 (6 bases). In germline, CDR1 is MNHEY, CDR2 SVGEGT. CDR3 length: 15 residues. V was cut by 0 bases and J by 0 bases, with 8 bases left in between. The CDR3 protein is CASSYSSSDQETQYF. The CDR3, as DNA: TGTGCCAGCAGTTACTCCTCTAGCGACCAAGAGACCCAGTACTTC.

V gene TRBV7-3 combines with J gene TRBJ2-7; tentative D call: TRBD2 (5 bases). Germline V gene lookup returns CDR1 SGHTA and CDR2 FQGTGA. The CDR3 is 12 residues long. V lost 9 bases and J 1 base, leaving 10 bases between the germline ends. The CDR3 sequence is CASPPGSYEQYF. The CDR3 DNA reads TGTGCCAGTCCACCGGGGTCCTACGAGCAGTACTTC.

V is TRBV24-1 and J is TRBJ2-1, with 7 bases that match TRBD1. Germline V gene data show CDR1 as KGHDR and CDR2 as SFDVKD. This CDR3 has 16 amino acids. Germline trimming cut 2 bases from V and 2 bases from J; bases unmatched to any gene: 5. In nucleotides, the CDR3 is TGTGCCACCAGTGATTCCGGGACAGATCCCTACAATGAGCAGTTCTTC. Its protein is CATSDSGTDPYNEQFF.

This clonotype was seen only a few times. The chain couples TRBV12-3 or TRBV12-4 to TRBJ1-4, with a weak D call TRBD1 (5 bases). The V end was cut by 8 bases, the J end by 4 bases, with 17 bases between. This CDR3 comprises 15 residues. The CDR3 DNA reads TGTGCCAGCGGCGGGGGTAACATCTTTAATGAAAAACTGTTTTTT. It is translated as CASGGGNIFNEKLFF.

This clonotype was seen ten or more times. The chain is built from TRBV6-2 or TRBV6-3 and TRBJ1-1; 7 positions match TRBD1. CDR1 and CDR2 from the germline V gene are MNHEY and SVGEGT. The junction had 15 bases not matched to a gene; V was cut back by 5 bases and J by 6 bases. The CDR3 loop spans 16 amino acids. CDR3 sequence reads: CASSPGGGGSGAEAFF. DNA for the CDR3: TGTGCCAGCAGTCCAGGGGGAGGGGGCTCAGGAGCTGAAGCTTTCTTT.

This clonotype appeared many times. The chain carries TRBV4-3 and TRBJ2-7; TRBD1 is a possible D gene (5 bases). Germline CDR1 and CDR2: LGHNA and YSLEER. With 0 bases removed from V and 4 bases from J, the gap between germline ends came to 10 bases. The CDR3 has 14 residues. Here the CDR3 DNA reads TGCGCCAGCAGCCAAGATTCCCAGGGTTACGAGCAGTACTTC. Its translation is CASSQDSQGYEQYF.

The genes are TRBV5-6 and TRBJ2-7; 8 bases map to TRBD2. Germline V gene data show CDR1 as SGHDT and CDR2 as YYEEEE. V was pared by 4 bases and J by 6 bases, with 9 bases of the junction left unmatched. This CDR3 contains 14 residues. CDR3: CASSAPGLEVEQYF. CDR3 coding DNA: TGTGCCAGCAGCGCCCCGGGACTAGAGGTCGAGCAGTACTTC.

This clonotype was recorded at least ten times. This chain joins TRBV10-3 and TRBJ1-5; the D is unclear. The germline gives CDR1 ENHRY, CDR2 SYGVKD. The CDR3 loop spans 14 amino acids. The V and J ends lost 2 bases and 3 bases respectively, with 8 bases between them. The CDR3 reads CAISEGSINQPQHF. The CDR3 DNA reads TGTGCCATCAGTGAGGGCAGTATCAATCAGCCCCAGCATTTT.

This clonotype was found many times. CDR3 bases: TGTGCCAGCAGTCCCCCGGGTGGGGGGGCGAGGGGTACTGAAGCTTTCTTT. It encodes CASSPPGGGARGTEAFF. This chain uses TRBV28 with TRBJ1-1, with D perhaps TRBD1 (6 bases). CDR3 length equals 17 residues. Trimming removed 5 bases from V and 5 bases from J, with 24 bases in between. In germline, CDR1 is MDHEN, CDR2 SYDVKM.

There are many counts of this clonotype. The chain carries TRBV12-3 or TRBV12-4 and TRBJ2-4; D gene unclear. There are 14 residues in the CDR3. Trimming left V 3 bases short and J 1 base short, with 7 bases between. CDR3 bases: TGTGCCAGCAGTTTCGCGTCCGCCAAAAACATTCAGTACTTC. Translated: CASSFASAKNIQYF.

V is TRBV18 and J is TRBJ2-2, with D unclear. The V end was cut by 2 bases, the J end by 8 bases, with 6 bases between. The germline CDR1 and CDR2 sequences are KGHSH and LQKENI. The CDR3 consists of 12 residues. CDR3 region: CASSPFRGELFF. CDR3 sequence (DNA): TGTGCCAGCTCACCATTTCGGGGGGAGCTGTTTTTT.

The table lists this clonotype with a few counts. This chain joins TRBV11-1 and TRBJ2-1; 9 nucleotides agree with TRBD1. V lost 5 bases to trimming and J lost 12 bases; unmatched junction nucleotides: 14. There are 15 residues in the CDR3. The germline gives CDR1 SGHAT, CDR2 FQDESV (reference sequence). The CDR3 loop reads CASSPRDRVGLVQFF. For the CDR3, the DNA is TGTGCCAGCAGCCCCCGGGACAGGGTGGGTCTTGTGCAGTTCTTC.

The chain is built from TRBV7-2 and TRBJ2-7; TRBD2 matches 8 bases. The CDR3 runs 14 residues. Trimming at V came to 3 bases and at J to 4 bases, leaving 5 bases not matched to a gene. Germline CDR1 is SGHTA and CDR2 is FQGNSA. The CDR3 loop is CASSFGGDTYEQYF. Here the CDR3 DNA reads TGTGCCAGCAGCTTCGGGGGGGATACTTACGAGCAGTACTTC.

CDR3: CASSIGGAEAFF. DNA of the CDR3: TGTGCCAGTAGTATTGGGGGGGCTGAAGCTTTCTTT. The chain carries TRBV19 and TRBJ1-1, with a tentative D call TRBD1 (5 bases). V was pared by 3 bases and J by 6 bases, with 8 bases between. The germline CDR1 and CDR2 sequences are LNHDA and SQIVND (reference sequence). The length of the CDR3 is 12 residues.

This clonotype was seen more than once but under ten times. The rearrangement links TRBV27 to TRBJ2-7; the D is unclear. V was cut by 2 bases and J by 3 bases, with 11 bases left in between. Germline V gene data show CDR1 as MNHEY and CDR2 as SMNVEV (reference sequence). CDR3 size: 14 residues. The CDR3 DNA reads TGTGCCAGCAGTTTAACCACGGGCATCTACGAGCAGTACTTC. Amino acid sequence: CASSLTTGIYEQYF.